This entry lists 5 T cell receptor beta chains sequenced from one sample in a study of chemoradiotherapy in HPV16-positive cancers. Sequencing used immunoSEQ multiplex PCR; TCRdb keeps in-frame clones, though not all of them. In the table there are thousands of clones, approximately 84% of which are singletons. Sequencing used tumor tissue, obtained from a patient who underwent chemoradiotherapy. The receptors shown here come from a human donor with HPV-associated anogenital cancer.

The V and J genes are TRBV7-6 and TRBJ2-7; tentatively, D is TRBD1 or TRBD2 (5 bases each). The germline V and J ends were trimmed by 5 bases and 5 bases, with 22 bases remaining between them. This CDR3 comprises 16 residues. The germline V gene has CDR1 SGHVS and CDR2 FNYEAQ. CDR3 coding DNA: TGTGCCAGCAGCCCCGGACCGGGGACCAGTAATAACGAGCAGTACTTC. This translates into CASSPGPGTSNNEQYF.

The CDR3, as DNA: TGTGCCAGCGGTCAAATGATGAACACTGAAGCTTTCTTT. Protein: CASGQMMNTEAFF. This chain links TRBV27 with TRBJ1-1; the D is unclear. Trimming removed 8 bases from V and 0 bases from J, with 10 bases in between. The CDR3 spans 13 residues. Germline V lookup: CDR1 MNHEY, CDR2 SMNVEV (reference sequence).

The V and J genes are TRBV28 and TRBJ1-5; 9 nucleotides line up with TRBD1. J lost 4 bases, V lost 2 bases, and 3 bases had no gene match. The germline V gene encodes CDR1 MDHEN and CDR2 SYDVKM. CDR3 length: 15 residues. The DNA for the CDR3 is TGTGCCAGCAGTTTAGGGGACAGGGCGAATCAGCCCCAGCATTTT. Its translation: CASSLGDRANQPQHF.

In this sample, this clone turned up once. This chain uses TRBV29-1 with TRBJ2-3, with 11 positions matching TRBD2. Per the germline V gene, CDR1 is SQVTM and CDR2 is ANQGSEA. J was trimmed by 0 bases and V by 1 base; bases with no gene match: 3. CDR3 length: 16 amino acids. Here the CDR3 DNA reads TGCAGCGTTGAAGGGGTAGCGGGGGGGAGCACAGATACGCAGTATTTT. This sequence encodes CSVEGVAGGSTDTQYF.

J is TRBJ1-6 and V is TRBV6-6; possibly TRBD1 for D (6 bases). CDR3 length equals 14 residues. V was pared by 6 bases and J by 7 bases, with 13 bases between. CDR1 and CDR2 from the germline V gene are MNHNY and SVGAGI (reference sequence). In nucleotides, the CDR3 is TGTGCCAGCAGCCCTGACAGGAGGAATTCACCCCTCCACTTT. This gives the protein CASSPDRRNSPLHF.